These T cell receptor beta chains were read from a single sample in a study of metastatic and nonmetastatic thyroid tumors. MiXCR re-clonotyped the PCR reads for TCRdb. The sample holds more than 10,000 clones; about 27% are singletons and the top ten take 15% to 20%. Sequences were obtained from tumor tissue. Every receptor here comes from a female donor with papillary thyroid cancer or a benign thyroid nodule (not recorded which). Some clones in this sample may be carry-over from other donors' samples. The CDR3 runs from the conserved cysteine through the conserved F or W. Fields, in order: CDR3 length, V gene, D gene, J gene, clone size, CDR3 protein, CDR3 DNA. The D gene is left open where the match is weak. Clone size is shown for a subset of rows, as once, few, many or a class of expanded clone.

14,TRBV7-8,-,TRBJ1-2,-,CASSLQGSRNGYTF,TGTGCCAGCAGCTTACAAGGGAGCCGAAATGGCTACACCTTC
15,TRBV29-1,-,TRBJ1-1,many,CSVDSHTDAGTEAFF,TGCAGCGTTGATTCACATACGGACGCGGGGACTGAAGCTTTCTTT
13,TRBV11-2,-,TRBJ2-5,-,CASSLCRQETQYF,TGTGCTAGCAGCTTATGTCGCCAAGAGACCCAGTACTTC
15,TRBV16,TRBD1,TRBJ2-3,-,CASSQDRGSTDTKYF,TGTGCCAGCAGCCAGGACAGGGGATCCACAGATACGAAATATTTT
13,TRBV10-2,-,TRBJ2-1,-,CASTLDSEDEQFF,TGCGCCAGCACCCTGGACAGTGAAGATGAGCAGTTCTTC
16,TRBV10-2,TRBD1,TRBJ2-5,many,CASSESRKTGKETQYF,TGCGCCAGCAGTGAGTCGAGAAAGACAGGGAAAGAGACCCAGTACTTC
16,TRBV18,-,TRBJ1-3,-,CASSRGVGEPGNTIYF,TGTGCCAGCTCACGAGGCGTTGGGGAGCCTGGAAACACCATATATTTT
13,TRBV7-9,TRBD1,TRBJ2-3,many,CASSFDREDTQYF,TGTGCCAGCAGCTTCGACAGGGAAGATACGCAGTATTTT
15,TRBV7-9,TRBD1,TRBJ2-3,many,CASTKGQPPGDTQYF,TGTGCCAGCACCAAGGGACAGCCCCCGGGAGATACGCAGTATTTT
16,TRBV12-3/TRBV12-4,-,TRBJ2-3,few,CASSLVARVLTDTQYF,TGTGCCAGCAGTTTAGTCGCCAGGGTCCTCACAGATACTCAGTATTTT
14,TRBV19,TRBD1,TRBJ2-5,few,CASSIGGQQETQYF,TGTGCCAGTAGTATAGGGGGACAGCAAGAGACCCAGTACTTC
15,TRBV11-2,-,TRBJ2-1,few,CASSYVGGAGNEQFF,TGTGCCAGCAGCTACGTGGGCGGGGCGGGGAATGAGCAGTTCTTC
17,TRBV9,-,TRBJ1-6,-,CASSPGSIRAHNSPLHF,TGTGCCAGCAGCCCCGGTTCGATCAGGGCCCATAATTCACCCCTCCACTTT
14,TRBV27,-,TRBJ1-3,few,CASSEQVYGDTIYF,TGTGCCAGCAGTGAACAGGTGTACGGAGACACCATATATTTT
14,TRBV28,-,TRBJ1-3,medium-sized,CASRTQGPGNTIYF,TGTGCCAGCAGGACTCAGGGTCCTGGAAACACCATATATTTT
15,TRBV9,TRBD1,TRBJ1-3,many,CASSPTGEGGNTIYF,TGTGCCAGCAGTCCGACAGGGGAGGGTGGAAACACCATATATTTT
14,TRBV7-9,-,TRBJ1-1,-,CASSGGGGNTEAFF,TGTGCCAGCAGCGGCGGCGGGGGGAACACTGAAGCTTTCTTT
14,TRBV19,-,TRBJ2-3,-,CASSIYGGTDTQYF,TGTGCCAGTAGTATATATGGGGGCACAGATACGCAGTATTTT
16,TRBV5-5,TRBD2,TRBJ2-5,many,CASSPGLAGTQETQYF,TGTGCCAGCAGCCCCGGACTAGCGGGGACCCAAGAGACCCAGTACTTC
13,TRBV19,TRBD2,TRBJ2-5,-,CASSRIGGETQYF,TGTGCCAGTAGTAGGATCGGGGGGGAGACCCAGTACTTC
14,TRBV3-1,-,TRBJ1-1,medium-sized,CASSQDLQQVEAFF,TGTGCCAGCAGCCAAGATTTGCAACAGGTTGAAGCTTTCTTT
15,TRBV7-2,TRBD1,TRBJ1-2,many,CASSLASGTGLGYTF,TGTGCCAGCAGCTTAGCCTCCGGGACAGGGCTCGGCTACACCTTC
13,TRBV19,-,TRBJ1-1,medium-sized,CASSNRTNTEAFF,TGTGCCAGTAGCAACAGAACCAACACTGAAGCTTTCTTT
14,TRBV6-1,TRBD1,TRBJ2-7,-,CAGIPRTGTYDQYF,TGTGCCGGCATCCCACGGACAGGAACCTACGATCAGTACTTC
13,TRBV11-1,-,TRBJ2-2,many,CASNPPNTGELFF,TGTGCCAGCAATCCGCCGAACACCGGGGAGCTGTTTTTT
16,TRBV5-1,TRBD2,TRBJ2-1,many,CASSRGTSGRTNEQFF,TGCGCCAGCAGCCGGGGGACTAGCGGGAGGACAAATGAGCAGTTCTTC
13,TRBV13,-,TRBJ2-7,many,CASSLGISYEQYF,TGTGCCAGCAGCTTAGGGATCTCCTACGAGCAGTACTTC
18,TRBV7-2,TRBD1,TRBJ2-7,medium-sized,CASSLASGQLIGSYEQYF,TGTGCCAGCAGCTTAGCATCGGGACAGCTTATCGGCTCCTACGAGCAGTACTTC
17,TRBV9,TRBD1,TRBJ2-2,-,CASSSPGQGANTGELFF,TGTGCCAGCAGCTCCCCGGGACAGGGTGCGAACACCGGGGAGCTGTTTTTT
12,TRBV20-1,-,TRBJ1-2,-,CSAAQQPYGYTF,TGCAGTGCTGCACAGCAACCTTATGGCTACACCTTC
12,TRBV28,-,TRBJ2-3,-,CSSRGATDTQYF,TGTTCCAGCAGGGGTGCGACAGATACGCAGTATTTT
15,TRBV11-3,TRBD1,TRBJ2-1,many,CASSLQGVPYNEQFF,TGTGCCAGCAGCTTACAGGGGGTGCCTTACAATGAGCAGTTCTTC
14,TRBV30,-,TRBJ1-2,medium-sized,CAWSGKQFNYGYTF,TGTGCCTGGAGTGGTAAACAGTTTAACTATGGCTACACCTTC
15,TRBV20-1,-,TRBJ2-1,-,CSAPPVDSSYNEQFF,TGCAGTGCGCCCCCGGTGGATAGCTCCTACAATGAGCAGTTCTTC
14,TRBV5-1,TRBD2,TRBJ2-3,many,CASSLELAGDTQYF,TGCGCCAGCAGCTTGGAGCTAGCGGGGGATACGCAGTATTTT
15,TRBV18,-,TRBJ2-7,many,CAGSPGGQVSYEQYF,TGTGCCGGCTCACCAGGGGGGCAGGTCTCCTACGAGCAGTACTTC
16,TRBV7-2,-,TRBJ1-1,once,CASSLAPGGRRTGAFF,TGTGCCAGCAGCTTAGCCCCCGGTGGGCGAAGGACTGGAGCTTTCTTT
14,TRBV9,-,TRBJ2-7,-,CASSVAGGGYEQYF,TGTGCCAGCAGCGTAGCAGGTGGAGGGTACGAGCAGTACTTC
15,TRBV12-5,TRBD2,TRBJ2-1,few,CASGTQRGSYNEQFF,TGTGCTAGTGGAACTCAGCGGGGCTCCTACAATGAGCAGTTCTTC
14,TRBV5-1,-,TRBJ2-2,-,CASSMGAVTGELFF,TGCGCTAGCAGCATGGGGGCGGTCACCGGGGAGCTGTTTTTT
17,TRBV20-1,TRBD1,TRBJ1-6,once,CSSVDRGRPGTNSPLHF,TGCAGTTCCGTCGACAGGGGGCGGCCAGGAACAAATTCACCCCTCCACTTT